The entry below describes one TCR beta chain. This sample was included in a study of blood T cell repertoires in COVID-19. Profiling relied on immunoSEQ multiplex PCR, and the TCRdb table lists in-frame clones only, not all of them. The table includes over 110,000 clones, 84% detected once. CDR3 length: 15 amino acids. V lost 3 bases, J lost 8 bases, and 19 bases lay in between. Per the germline V gene, CDR1 is MNHEY and CDR2 is SMNVEV (reference sequence). The TCR originated in a man aged 50 or older in a cohort exposed to, infected with or recovered from COVID-19 (not recorded which). The chain joins TRBV27 to TRBJ1-2; a weak D match, TRBD1 (6 bases). The sequenced sample consisted of PBMCs or T cells enriched from blood (not recorded which). The CDR3 DNA reads TGTGCCAGCAGTTTTTTGGGACAAACAGGTTCCGGCTACACCTTC. Amino acids: CASSFLGQTGSGYTF.